What follows are 8 T cell receptor beta chains derived from one specimen sequenced in a study of CD8 T cells in ankylosing spondylitis. Using its own MiXCR run on the 5' RACE reads, TCRdb lists one record per CDR3 protein. This table has 150,000 to 200,000 distinct CDR3 sequences, 25% to 35% appearing once. Sample: synovial fluid, either unsorted or a sorted T cell fraction (not recorded which). These receptors were taken from a male donor with ankylosing spondylitis.

The chain is built from TRBV12-3 or TRBV12-4 and TRBJ2-7, with 7 bases lining up with TRBD2. The CDR3 sequence is 15 residues long. V dropped 2 bases and J dropped 3; count of bases not matched to a gene: 7. The CDR3 protein is CASSLSGLADYEQYF. The CDR3 DNA is TGTGCCAGCAGTTTATCGGGGCTAGCGGACTACGAGCAGTACTTC.

The chain employs TRBV6-1 and TRBJ1-4, with TRBD1 matching over 10 bases. Unmatched junction bases numbered 4, after V lost 6 bases and J lost 0 bases. This CDR3 region has 16 residues. Germline CDR1 reads MNHNS; CDR2 reads SASEGT. The CDR3 coding sequence is TGTGCCAGCAGCGTCGGGACAGGGGCAACTAATGAAAAACTGTTTTTT. Protein product: CASSVGTGATNEKLFF.

The rearrangement uses TRBV4-1 and TRBJ2-3, with 12 bases matching TRBD2. Germline trimming cut 1 base from V and 0 bases from J; bases unmatched to any gene: 2. The germline V gene encodes CDR1 MGHRA and CDR2 YSYEKL. CDR3 length equals 17 residues. The CDR3, as DNA: TGCGCCAGCAGCCAAGTGACTAGCGGGGGAAGCACAGATACGCAGTATTTT. Its translation is CASSQVTSGGSTDTQYF.

This clonotype appeared a few times. CDR3 DNA: TGTGCCAGCAGGTATTTTAACTATGGCTACACCTTC. Amino acid sequence: CASRYFNYGYTF. V gene TRBV12-3 or TRBV12-4 combines with J gene TRBJ1-2; D gene ambiguous. Trimming shortened V by 6 bases and J by 1 base, and 6 bases separated the two germline ends. CDR3 length: 12 amino acids.

In DNA form, the CDR3 reads TGTGCCAGCAGCTTGTGGGGGTATGGCTACACCTTC. Translation: CASSLWGYGYTF. The chain uses TRBV5-4 and TRBJ1-2, with D perhaps matching TRBD1 (5 bases). This CDR3 is built from 12 residues. Germline CDR1 and CDR2: SGHNT and YYREEE (reference sequence). The V end was cut by 1 base, the J end by 5 bases, with 6 bases between.

The gene calls are TRBV18 and TRBJ2-2; 11 positions match TRBD1. This CDR3 region has 16 residues. The junction had 5 bases not matched to a gene; V was cut back by 4 bases and J by 4 bases. From germline, CDR1 is KGHSH and CDR2 LQKENI. The CDR3 loop reads CASSLWDRGITGELFF. The CDR3 DNA reads TGTGCCAGCTCACTCTGGGACAGGGGGATCACCGGGGAGCTGTTTTTT.

This chain connects TRBV5-1 to TRBJ1-2; D may be TRBD1 (5 bases). Germline CDR1 and CDR2: SGHRS and YFSETQ. The CDR3 runs 14 residues. The germline V and J ends were trimmed by 3 bases and 1 base, with 10 bases remaining between them. The CDR3 loop is CASSWTDSNYGYTF. The CDR3 coding sequence is TGCGCCAGCAGCTGGACTGACAGTAACTATGGCTACACCTTC.

This clonotype occurred many times. The rearrangement uses TRBV29-1 and TRBJ2-7; 8 bases match TRBD2. Per the germline V gene, CDR1 is SQVTM and CDR2 is ANQGSEA. The V and J ends lost 6 bases and 0 bases, in that order; junction bases with no gene match: 7. This CDR3 contains 14 residues. CDR3 loop: CSVGIGTSSYEQYF. The CDR3 DNA is TGCAGCGTCGGAATCGGGACTAGCTCCTACGAGCAGTACTTC.